This T cell receptor (beta chain) appears in the sequencing data of a study of blood T cells in healthy people across ages. This clonotype was observed a single time. A second PCR of 7 to 11 cycles used a sample-barcoded 5' primer and a J-beta primer mix. In TCRdb, the 5' RACE reads were re-called with MiXCR into one record per CDR3 protein. The profile covers 1.5 million to 2 million distinct CDR3 sequences, with approximately 50% appearing a single time and less than 2.5% taken by the ten largest. The CDR3 totals 13 residues. From germline, CDR1 is MGHDK and CDR2 SYGVNS. Trimming removed 7 bases from V and 5 bases from J; junction bases left unmatched: 6.

The V and J genes are TRBV25-1 and TRBJ1-2; 8 bases are shared with TRBD1. The sequenced material came from blood. The clonotype comes from a woman in her 40s in good health. The CDR3 loop is CASKNTGGYGYTF. The CDR3 bases are TGTGCCAGCAAAAATACAGGGGGATATGGCTACACCTTC.